These T cell receptor beta chains were read from a single sample in a study of blood T cell repertoires in COVID-19. Sequencing was performed with immunoSEQ multiplex PCR; in TCRdb, only in-frame clones are kept and a portion is missing. The sample includes some 220,000 clones, 75% to 85% of them seen just once. What was sequenced was peripheral blood. Source of these receptors: a woman between 65 and 79 years old with COVID-19, enrolled during active disease. CDR3s include the opening cysteine and the closing phenylalanine or tryptophan. D genes are given only for firm matches. Size values are once, few and many counts, or a class for expanded clones, and some rows have none.

.	13	.	TRBV19	TRBJ1-3	TGTGCCAGTAGTGAGAGCTCTGGAAACACCATATATTTT	CASSESSGNTIYF
.	16	TRBD2	TRBV5-4	TRBJ2-2	TGTGCCAGCAGCTTGAGAGCGGGACTGAACACCGGGGAGCTGTTTTTT	CASSLRAGLNTGELFF
.	14	.	TRBV3-1/TRBV3-2	TRBJ1-6	TGTGCCAGCAGCCAAACAGGCTATAATTCACCCCTCCACTTT	CASSQTGYNSPLHF
.	13	.	TRBV29-1	TRBJ2-1	TGCAGCGTTGGAGATAAAGCGAATGTCGAGCAGTTCTTC	CSVGDKANVEQFF
few	14	.	TRBV2	TRBJ2-7	TGTGCCAGCAGAGACTTCGGATACTCCTACGAGCAGTACTTC	CASRDFGYSYEQYF
.	14	.	TRBV5-1	TRBJ1-1	TGCGCCAGCAGCGTGCAGATAGGGGTTTCTGAAGCTTTCTTT	CASSVQIGVSEAFF
once	16	.	TRBV4-1	TRBJ2-5	TGCGCCAGCAGCCCTTTGTCGGGGTTAAACCAAGAGACCCAGTACTTC	CASSPLSGLNQETQYF
.	15	TRBD1	TRBV18	TRBJ1-1	TGTGCCAGCTCAGCAGGGACAGTGCGGAGCACTGAAGCTTTCTTT	CASSAGTVRSTEAFF
.	13	.	TRBV5-1	TRBJ1-2	TGCGCCAGCAGCCTCTACCTTGAGTATGGCTACACCTTC	CASSLYLEYGYTF
few	16	TRBD2	TRBV7-8	TRBJ2-5	TGTGCCAGCAGCTTGGCTCCAGGCGGGAGTCAAGAGACCCAGTACTTC	CASSLAPGGSQETQYF
.	13	.	TRBV29-1	TRBJ2-7	TGCAGCGTTGCCCCCCAAACCCCCAGCGAGCAGTACTTC	CSVAPQTPSEQYF
.	16	TRBD1	TRBV18	TRBJ1-4	TGTGCCAGCTCACCTCAGATCGACAGGGCTAATGAAAAACTGTTTTTT	CASSPQIDRANEKLFF
.	16	TRBD2	TRBV6-6	TRBJ2-7	TGTGCCAGCAGTGCCCCAGGGACTAGCGGAATCTACGAGCAGTACTTC	CASSAPGTSGIYEQYF
.	14	.	TRBV19	TRBJ1-1	TGTGCCACCCGGGGAAGGGCATCGTTCACTGAAGCTTTCTTT	CATRGRASFTEAFF
.	15	TRBD2	TRBV5-4	TRBJ2-1	TGTGCCAGCGGACTGACTAGCGGGAGGGCGGATGAGCAGTTCTTC	CASGLTSGRADEQFF
few	15	TRBD1	TRBV5-6	TRBJ2-7	TGTGCCAGCAGCTCGGACAGGGGTAGGACCTACGAGCAGTACTTC	CASSSDRGRTYEQYF
.	14	TRBD1	TRBV5-1	TRBJ1-2	TGCGCCAGCAGCAGCTCCGGGACAGAGGACGGCTACACCTTC	CASSSSGTEDGYTF
.	15	.	TRBV19	TRBJ1-2	TGTGCCAGTAGTATAGCCCCCACCGGGAATGAGGGCTACACCTTC	CASSIAPTGNEGYTF
.	15	.	TRBV2	TRBJ1-5	TGTGCCAGCAGTGCGGGGGGTCGTGGCAATCAGCCCCAGCATTTT	CASSAGGRGNQPQHF
.	14	TRBD2	TRBV9	TRBJ2-7	TGTGCCAGCAGCGTACGAGCGGGAGGCCCCGAGCAGTACTTC	CASSVRAGGPEQYF
.	16	TRBD2	TRBV7-2	TRBJ2-7	TGTGCCAGCAGCTATACCGGGACTAGCGGAGCCTACGAGCAGTACTTC	CASSYTGTSGAYEQYF
.	13	.	TRBV18	TRBJ2-7	TGTGCCAGCTCACCAGGAGTGGGTTACGAGCAGTACTTC	CASSPGVGYEQYF
.	13	.	TRBV19	TRBJ1-1	TGTGCCACCCTGGGGAGAGTGAACACTGAAGCTTTCTTT	CATLGRVNTEAFF
medium-sized	15	.	TRBV7-9	TRBJ1-2	TGTGCCAGCAGTCTTGAGGGTTACAAAAACTATGGCTACACCTTC	CASSLEGYKNYGYTF
.	17	.	TRBV27	TRBJ2-4	TGTGCCAGCAGTATCCTTACAGGGCCGCTAGCCAAAAACATTCAGTACTTC	CASSILTGPLAKNIQYF
.	13	TRBD1	TRBV29-1	TRBJ2-3	TGCAGCGTTGTACAGGGGGCCAGAAATACGCAGTATTTT	CSVVQGARNTQYF
.	14	TRBD1	TRBV18	TRBJ1-6	TGTGCCAGCTCGGAGACAGGGCAAAATTCACCCCTCCACTTT	CASSETGQNSPLHF
.	15	TRBD1	TRBV27	TRBJ1-2	TGTGCCAGCAGCCGGGACAGATATATTAACTATGGCTACACCTTC	CASSRDRYINYGYTF
.	11	.	TRBV15	TRBJ2-7	TGTGCCACCAGCAGAGATAACGAGCAGTACTTC	CATSRDNEQYF
.	13	.	TRBV6-5	TRBJ2-7	TGTGCCAGCAGTTATGACTGGAACTACGAGCAGTACTTC	CASSYDWNYEQYF
.	14	.	TRBV19	TRBJ1-1	TGTGCCAGTAGTATAGATTCAGCGGGCACTGAAGCTTTCTTT	CASSIDSAGTEAFF
.	14	.	TRBV7-2	TRBJ2-7	TGTGCCAGCAGCTTAGAACTAGGAGCCTACGAGCAGTACTTC	CASSLELGAYEQYF
once	13	.	TRBV2	TRBJ1-2	TGTGCCAGCAGTGATGAGGGTAACTATGGCTACACCTTC	CASSDEGNYGYTF
.	14	.	TRBV24-1	TRBJ1-2	TGTGCCACCAGTGACCCCGGGTCATTCTATGGCTACACCTTC	CATSDPGSFYGYTF
.	16	.	TRBV7-6	TRBJ2-2	TGTGCCAGCAGCTCCCGGGTGGGAGTAAACACCGGGGAGCTGTTTTTT	CASSSRVGVNTGELFF
few	21	TRBD2	TRBV5-1	TRBJ2-7	TGCGCCAGCAGCGTCGGTAGGGACAGCGGGACTAGCGGGAGGGTTTTTTACGAGCAGTACTTC	CASSVGRDSGTSGRVFYEQYF
.	15	.	TRBV25-1	TRBJ2-7	TGTGCCAGCAGTGAATCCCGGCCCGGAGCGAACGAGCAGTACTTC	CASSESRPGANEQYF
.	14	TRBD2	TRBV6-2/TRBV6-3	TRBJ2-2	TGTGCCAGCAGGCCTAGCGGGAACACCGGGGAGCTGTTTTTT	CASRPSGNTGELFF
.	12	.	TRBV27	TRBJ1-2	TGTGCCAGCAGTTTCCGCGGAAATGGCTACACCTTC	CASSFRGNGYTF
many	16	TRBD2	TRBV28	TRBJ2-2	TGTGCCAGCAGTTTTTGGACTAGCGGTAACACCGGGGAGCTGTTTTTT	CASSFWTSGNTGELFF
.	15	TRBD1	TRBV7-9	TRBJ1-1	TGTGCCAGCAGCTTAATAGGGGCAGGGGGCACTGAAGCTTTCTTT	CASSLIGAGGTEAFF
.	13	TRBD2	TRBV20-1	TRBJ2-1	TGCAGTGCTAGTAAAGGCGGGAGTAATGAGCAGTTCTTC	CSASKGGSNEQFF
few	16	TRBD1	TRBV5-8	TRBJ2-7	TGTGCCAGTCCGACCCTCGCAGGGGGCCTTTCCTACGAGCAGTACTTC	CASPTLAGGLSYEQYF
.	14	TRBD1	TRBV27	TRBJ2-5	TGTGCCAGCAGACGGACAGGGGTGCAAGAGACCCAGTACTTC	CASRRTGVQETQYF
.	13	.	TRBV28	TRBJ2-5	TGTGCCACCCGCCGCCCCGTAGTGGAGACCCAGTACTTC	CATRRPVVETQYF
.	17	.	TRBV3-1/TRBV3-2	TRBJ1-4	TGTGCCAGCAGCCTACGAACCTCCAGGACAACACTTGAAAAACTGTTTTTT	CASSLRTSRTTLEKLFF
.	18	TRBD2	TRBV19	TRBJ2-3	TGTGCCAGTCCCACCTATAAGACTAGCGGGAGGGGCACAGATACGCAGTATTTT	CASPTYKTSGRGTDTQYF
.	13	.	TRBV19	TRBJ1-2	TGTGCCTCGACGCAGACATCTAACTATGGCTACACCTTC	CASTQTSNYGYTF